The 8 T cell receptor beta chains listed next were all sequenced from one sample in a study of blood T cells in healthy people across ages. Primed by a sample-barcoded 5' primer and a J-beta primer mix, a second PCR proceeded for 7 to 11 cycles. Using its own MiXCR run on the 5' RACE reads, TCRdb lists one record per CDR3 protein. The table includes approximately 800,000 distinct CDR3 sequences, 45% to 70% detected once. Sequences were obtained from blood. Source of these receptors: a middle-aged man in good health.

CDR3: CASSSTSGRGDTQYF. The CDR3 DNA reads TGCGCCAGCAGCTCCACTAGCGGGAGGGGTGATACGCAGTATTTT. The V and J genes are TRBV5-1 and TRBJ2-3; 13 nucleotides match TRBD2. The CDR3 covers 15 residues. CDR1 and CDR2 from the germline V gene are SGHRS and YFSETQ. V was pared by 3 bases and J by 6 bases, with 4 bases of the junction left unmatched.

The chain carries TRBV7-2 and TRBJ2-1; 7 bases line up with TRBD2. The germline V gene has CDR1 SGHTA and CDR2 FQGNSA. The ends lost 1 base at V and 7 bases at J; junction bases unmatched: 7. There are 15 residues in the CDR3. CDR3 in amino acids: CASSLEWDYQNEQFF. In nucleotides, the CDR3 is TGTGCCAGCAGCTTAGAATGGGACTATCAGAATGAGCAGTTCTTC.

This chain joins TRBV7-3 and TRBJ2-7; maybe TRBD1 (6 bases). V lost 5 bases and J 3 bases, leaving 17 bases between the germline ends. Germline V gene sequence: CDR1 SGHTA, CDR2 FQGTGA. The CDR3 is made up of 15 amino acids. The CDR3 DNA is TGTGCCAGCAGCGTTTCGGGGACATTAATCTACGAGCAGTACTTC. Protein product: CASSVSGTLIYEQYF. Complete variable domain (other parts from reference TRBV7-3 and TRBJ2-7): GAGVSQTPSNKVTEKGKYVELRCDPISGHTALYWYRQSLGQGPEFLIYFQGTGAADDSGLPNDRFFAVRPEGSVSTLKIQRTERGDSAVYLCASSVSGTLIYEQYFGPGTRLTVT.

The chain is built from TRBV12-3 or TRBV12-4 and TRBJ2-7, with 7 bases identical to TRBD2. V dropped 10 bases and J dropped 6; count of bases not matched to a gene: 12. The CDR3 loop spans 13 amino acids. The CDR3 DNA follows: TGTGCCACCCAAAACTGGGAGGGCTCCGAGCAGTACTTC. It yields the protein CATQNWEGSEQYF.

This clonotype has more than one count but fewer than ten. The genes are TRBV6-2 or TRBV6-3 and TRBJ1-1; D gene unclear. The germline V and J ends were trimmed by 2 bases and 8 bases, with 9 bases remaining between them. The CDR3 extends over 12 amino acids. Germline loops: CDR1 MNHEY, CDR2 SVGEGT. The CDR3 loop reads CASSYPPSEAFF. In nucleotides, the CDR3 is TGTGCCAGCAGTTACCCCCCCTCAGAAGCTTTCTTT.

J is TRBJ1-2 and V is TRBV20-1; D is perhaps TRBD1 (6 bases). The ends were cut back, 5 bases at V and 8 bases at J, with 24 bases in the middle. The length of the CDR3 is 15 residues. CDR1 and CDR2 from the germline V gene are DFQATT and SNEGSKA (reference sequence). CDR3 coding DNA: TGCAGTGCTCCCGAAAAAAAACAGGGCGGAAGGGGCTACACCTTC. Translating it yields CSAPEKKQGGRGYTF.

This clonotype was seen more than once but under ten times. This sequence joins TRBV10-3 and TRBJ2-5, with 11 positions matching TRBD2. The CDR3 contains 15 residues. The trim removed 10 bases at V and 2 bases at J, leaving 9 bases unmatched. Germline CDR1 reads ENHRY; CDR2 reads SYGVKD. In DNA, the CDR3 is TGTGCCACCTCTCGTACTAGCGGGGGACAAGAGACCCAGTACTTC. It is translated as CATSRTSGGQETQYF.

The V and J genes are TRBV9 and TRBJ2-6; TRBD1 matches at 8 bases. CDR1 and CDR2 (germline): SGDLS, YYNGEE. This CDR3 contains 18 residues. V lost 4 bases and J lost 2; bases outside the gene matches: 11. The CDR3 coding sequence is TGTGCCAGCAGCCCCCCGGACAGGGTTGGTCCTGGGGCCAACGTCCTGACTTTC. Its translation: CASSPPDRVGPGANVLTF.